This paragraph reports one TCR beta chain. This entry is derived from a study of blood T cell repertoires in COVID-19. Turning to the study itself: Specimens from acute and convalescent COVID-19 originated in the United States, Italy and Spain. T cells, B-cell-depleted T cells, or PBMCs provided the cDNA or gDNA that served as material.

In the original processing: Nucleated cell number was recorded as an estimate derived from reference gene primer amplification. Libraries were prepared by immunoSEQ multiplex PCR; TCRdb keeps only in-frame clonotypes and omits some of them. V and J calls and clone size come straight from that table; D and trimming were deduced from the DNA. This table has 200,000 or so clones, just under 85% appearing once. The length of the CDR3 is 15 residues. Germline CDR1 MDHEN, CDR2 SYDVKM. V shed 1 base and J shed 6 bases, with 13 bases lying between them. Material for sequencing was peripheral blood. The rearrangement links TRBV28 to TRBJ1-5; the D is unclear. This TCR was sampled from a woman in her 70s with active or convalescent COVID-19. Here the CDR3 DNA reads TGTGCCAGCAGTTTATCGGGTATCGGAGGTCAGCCCCAGCATTTT. Translation: CASSLSGIGGQPQHF. The full variable domain, its missing parts supplied by reference TRBV28 and TRBJ1-5, is DVKVTQSSRYLVKRTGEKVFLECVQDMDHENMFWYRQDPGLGLRLIYFSYDVKMKEKGDIPEGYSVSREKKERFSLILESASTNQTSMYLCASSLSGIGGQPQHFGDGTRLSIL.